The clone carrying this T cell receptor (beta chain) has only a few counts. Its antigen remains unknown. The authors ran a second PCR of about 7 to 12 cycles using a sample-barcoded 5' primer and a J-beta primer mix. Via MiXCR, TCRdb re-called the 5' RACE reads, giving one row per CDR3 protein. The table shows fewer than 2 million distinct CDR3 sequences, with more than 35% occurring only once. The entry originates in a study of blood T cells in healthy people across ages. Study-level points and caveats: Diversity of TCR beta per million T cells declined in a roughly linear way with age.

Trimming removed 0 bases from V and 4 bases from J, with 12 bases in between. Germline CDR1 is SGHAT and CDR2 is FQNNGV. The CDR3 sequence is 15 residues long. This receptor was identified in a human donor in good health. Sequencing used blood. The rearrangement uses TRBV11-2 and TRBJ2-5; D might be TRBD2 (6 bases). The CDR3 protein is CASSLELARGETQYF. CDR3 bases: TGTGCCAGCAGCTTAGAACTAGCTAGAGGAGAGACCCAGTACTTC. Filled out from reference TRBV11-2 and TRBJ2-5, the complete variable domain reads EAGVAQSPRYKIIEKRQSVAFWCNPISGHATLYWYQQILGQGPKLLIQFQNNGVVDDSQLPKDRFSAERLKGVDSTLKIQPAKLEDSAVYLCASSLELARGETQYFGPGTRLLVL.